This TCR beta chain is drawn from a study of shared clonotypes between healthy human individuals. About the study: Per donor, three plates held CD4 naive cells, three held CD4 memory, two held CD8 naive and one held CD8 memory. The study's findings and limits: The generation probabilities recorded for non-shared clonotypes fell below those of clonotypes shared by all four donors.

Several immunoSEQ plates received, in even portions, the genomic DNA of each subset. Clones were sequenced by immunoSEQ multiplex PCR, and TCRdb holds only the in-frame ones, with some missing. The sample consists of some 2,000,000 clones, 85% to 95% of them appearing once. Details on this clone: Its target is not known.

Only CD45RO-negative cells positively selected for CCR7 counted as naive CD8 cells, so terminally differentiated effector memory CD45RA+ cells were excluded. The CDR3 is made up of 15 amino acids. CDR1 and CDR2 from the germline V gene are MNHEY and SMNVEV (reference sequence). The germline V and J ends were trimmed by 2 bases and 8 bases, with 15 bases remaining between them. The chain carries TRBV27 and TRBJ1-4; unclear D gene. This TCR was recovered from a man between 18 and 29 years old in good health. Sequencing was done on a sample of naive CD8+ T cells sorted from blood. This chain's CDR3 is CASSLAYTQEEKLFF. The CDR3 coding sequence is TGTGCCAGCAGTTTAGCGTACACCCAGGAGGAAAAACTGTTTTTT. Using reference TRBV27 and TRBJ1-4 for the parts outside the CDR3, the full variable domain is EAQVTQNPRYLITVTGKKLTVTCSQNMNHEYMSWYRQDPGLGLRQIYYSMNVEVTDKGDVPEGYKVSRKEKRNFPLILESPSPNQTSLYFCASSLAYTQEEKLFFGSGTQLSVL.